Described below is a single T cell receptor (beta chain) sequence and its context. What it recognizes is unknown. The data were obtained in a study of cytomegalovirus exposure and HLA in healthy donors. Study-level results: In a later analysis, compared with equally common non-associated chains, HLA-associated beta chains were more expanded. In a later analysis, specific HLA alleles were associated with 15,000 to 20,000 TCR beta sequences at a 0.05 false discovery rate.

V lost 7 bases and J lost 5; bases outside the gene matches: 7. CDR1 is MNHNS, CDR2 SASEGT, per germline. The CDR3 sequence is 14 residues long. Each donor was healthy, and each was a bone marrow donor. Researchers ran the PCR with 60 Vbeta and 13 Jbeta primers. As processed by the authors: Later work found 80 million to 85 million unique TCR beta chains, with about 10 million shared. Only in-frame clones appear in the TCRdb table, and some are missing; sequencing was by immunoSEQ multiplex PCR. V and J calls and clone size are those listed in that table; D and trimming were worked out from the DNA. Here the sample spans around 150,000 clones, roughly three quarters being singletons.

The TCR was taken from a young man in good health and CMV-seronegative. This chain uses TRBV6-1 with TRBJ1-5; 8 bases match TRBD1. Sequenced sample: PBMCs. CDR3 protein: CASTSGQGDQPQHF. The CDR3 bases are TGTGCCAGCACCAGCGGACAGGGAGATCAGCCCCAGCATTTT.